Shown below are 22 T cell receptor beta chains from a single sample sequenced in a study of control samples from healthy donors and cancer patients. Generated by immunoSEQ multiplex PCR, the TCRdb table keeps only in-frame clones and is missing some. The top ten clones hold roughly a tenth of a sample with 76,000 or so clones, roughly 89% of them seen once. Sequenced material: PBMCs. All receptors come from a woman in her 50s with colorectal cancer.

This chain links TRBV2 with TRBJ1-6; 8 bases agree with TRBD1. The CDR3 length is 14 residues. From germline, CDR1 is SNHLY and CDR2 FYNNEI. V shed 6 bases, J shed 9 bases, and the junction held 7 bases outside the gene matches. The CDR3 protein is CASSPTGVGSPLHF. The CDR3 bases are TGTGCCAGCAGCCCGACAGGGGTAGGTTCACCCCTCCACTTT.

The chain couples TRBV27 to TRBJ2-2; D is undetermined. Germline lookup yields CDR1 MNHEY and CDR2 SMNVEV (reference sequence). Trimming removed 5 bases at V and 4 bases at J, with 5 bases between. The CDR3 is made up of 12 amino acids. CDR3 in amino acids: CASSPLTGELFF. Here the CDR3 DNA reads TGTGCCAGCAGTCCCCTCACCGGGGAGCTGTTTTTT.

The CDR3 reads CASSYTGTDYGYTF. For the CDR3, the DNA is TGTGCCAGCAGTTACACCGGGACCGATTATGGCTACACCTTC. This chain joins TRBV7-2 and TRBJ1-2; the D gene is possibly TRBD1 (5 bases). Trimming removed 6 bases from V and 5 bases from J, with 16 bases in between. CDR1 is SGHTA and CDR2 is FQGNSA in the germline V gene. The CDR3 runs to 14 residues. Based on the CDR3 plus reference TRBV7-2 and TRBJ1-2, the full variable domain is GAGVSQSPSNKVTEKGKDVELRCDPISGHTALYWYRQSLGQGLEFLIYFQGNSAPDKSGLPSDRFSAERTGGSVSTLTIQRTQQEDSAVYLCASSYTGTDYGYTFGSGTRLTVV.

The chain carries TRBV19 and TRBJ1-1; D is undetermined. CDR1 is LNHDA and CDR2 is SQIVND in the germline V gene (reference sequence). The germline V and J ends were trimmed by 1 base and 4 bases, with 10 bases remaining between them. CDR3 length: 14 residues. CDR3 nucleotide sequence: TGTGCCAGTAGTATAGGGACCGATGGCACTGAAGCTTTCTTT. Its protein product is CASSIGTDGTEAFF.

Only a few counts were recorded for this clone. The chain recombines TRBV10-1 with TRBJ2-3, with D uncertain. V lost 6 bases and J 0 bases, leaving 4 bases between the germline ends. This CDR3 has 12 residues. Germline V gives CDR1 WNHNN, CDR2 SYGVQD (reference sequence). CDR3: CASSYSTDTQYF. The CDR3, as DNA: TGCGCCAGCAGCTATAGCACAGATACGCAGTATTTT.

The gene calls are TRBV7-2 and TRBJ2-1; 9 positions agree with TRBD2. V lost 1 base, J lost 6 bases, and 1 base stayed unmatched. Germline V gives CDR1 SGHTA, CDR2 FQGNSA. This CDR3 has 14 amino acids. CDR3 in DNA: TGTGCCAGCAGCTTAGGACTAGCGGCCAATGAGCAGTTCTTC. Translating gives CASSLGLAANEQFF.

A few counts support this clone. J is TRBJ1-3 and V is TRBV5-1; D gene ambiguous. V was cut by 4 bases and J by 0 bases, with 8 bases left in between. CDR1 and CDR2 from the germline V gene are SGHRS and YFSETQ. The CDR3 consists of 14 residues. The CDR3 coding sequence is TGCGCCAGCAGCCCGGGAGGCTCTGGAAACACCATATATTTT. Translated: CASSPGGSGNTIYF.

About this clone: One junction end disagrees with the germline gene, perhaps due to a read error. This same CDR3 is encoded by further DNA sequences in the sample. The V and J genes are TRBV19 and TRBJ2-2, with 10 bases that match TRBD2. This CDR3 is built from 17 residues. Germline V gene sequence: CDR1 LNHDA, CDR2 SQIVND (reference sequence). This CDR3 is CASSRGVAGGLTGELFF. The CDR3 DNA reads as TGTGCCAGCAGTAGAGGGGTAGCGGGGGGTCTGACCGGGGAGCTGTTTTTT.

This chain's CDR3 is CASSFGGIYEQYV. The CDR3 region has the DNA TGTGCCAGCAGTTTTGGGGGAATCTACGAGCAGTACGTC. This chain joins TRBV12-3 or TRBV12-4 and TRBJ2-7, with D perhaps assigned TRBD1 or TRBD2 (5 bases each). V lost 3 bases to trimming and J lost 3 bases, with 9 bases between them. This CDR3 contains 13 residues.

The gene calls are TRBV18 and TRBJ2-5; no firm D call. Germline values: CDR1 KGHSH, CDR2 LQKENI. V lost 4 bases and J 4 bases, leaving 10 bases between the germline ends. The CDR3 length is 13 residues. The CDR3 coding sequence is TGTGCCAGCTCACTACCGGGCTCAGAGACCCAGTACTTC. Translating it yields CASSLPGSETQYF.

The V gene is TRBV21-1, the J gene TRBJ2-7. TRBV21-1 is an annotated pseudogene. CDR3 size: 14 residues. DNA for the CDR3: TGTGCCACTAACGAACTGGGACGGCCCTACGAGCAGTACGTC. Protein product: CATNELGRPYEQYV.

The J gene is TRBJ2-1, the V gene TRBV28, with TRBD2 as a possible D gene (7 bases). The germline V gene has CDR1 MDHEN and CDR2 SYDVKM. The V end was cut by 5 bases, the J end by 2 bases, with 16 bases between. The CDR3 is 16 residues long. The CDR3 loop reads CASSKVGGGTYNEQFF. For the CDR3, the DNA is TGTGCCAGCAGTAAAGTCGGCGGGGGCACCTACAATGAGCAGTTCTTC. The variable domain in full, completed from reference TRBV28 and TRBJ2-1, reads DVKVTQSSRYLVKRTGEKVFLECVQDMDHENMFWYRQDPGLGLRLIYFSYDVKMKEKGDIPEGYSVSREKKERFSLILESASTNQTSMYLCASSKVGGGTYNEQFFGPGTRLTVL.

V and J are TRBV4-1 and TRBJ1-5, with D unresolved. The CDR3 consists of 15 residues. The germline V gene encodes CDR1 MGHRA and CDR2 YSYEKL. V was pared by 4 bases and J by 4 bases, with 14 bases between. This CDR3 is CASSRQLWENQPQHF. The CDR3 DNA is TGCGCCAGCAGCCGCCAACTTTGGGAAAATCAGCCCCAGCATTTT.

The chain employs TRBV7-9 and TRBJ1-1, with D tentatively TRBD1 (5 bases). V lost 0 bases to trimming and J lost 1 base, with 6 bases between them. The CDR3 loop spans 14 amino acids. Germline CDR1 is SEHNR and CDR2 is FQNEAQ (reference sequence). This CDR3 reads CASSLAGANTEAFF. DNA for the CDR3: TGTGCCAGCAGCTTAGCAGGGGCGAACACTGAAGCTTTCTTT.

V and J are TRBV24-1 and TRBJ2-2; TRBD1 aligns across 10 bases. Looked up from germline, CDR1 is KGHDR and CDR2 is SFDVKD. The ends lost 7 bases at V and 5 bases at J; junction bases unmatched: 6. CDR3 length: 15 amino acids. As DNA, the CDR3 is TGTGCCACCAGGCCGGGACAGGGGAGGACCGGGGAGCTGTTTTTT. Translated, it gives CATRPGQGRTGELFF.

This CDR3 is CASSTGITEAFF. CDR3 in DNA: TGTGCCAGCAGCACAGGGATCACTGAAGCTTTCTTT. This sequence joins TRBV3-1 (or the pseudogene TRBV3-2) and TRBJ1-1, with D possibly being TRBD1 (6 bases). This CDR3 has 12 amino acids. The germline V gene encodes CDR1 LGHDT and CDR2 YNNKEL (reference sequence). V was cut by 5 bases and J by 4 bases, with 8 bases left in between.

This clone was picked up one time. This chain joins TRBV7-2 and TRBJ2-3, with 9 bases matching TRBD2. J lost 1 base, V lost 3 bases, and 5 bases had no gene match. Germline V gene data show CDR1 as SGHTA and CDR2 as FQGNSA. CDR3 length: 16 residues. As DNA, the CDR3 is TGTGCCAGCAGCTTTTTGCGGGGGGGCGGCACAGATACGCAGTATTTT. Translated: CASSFLRGGGTDTQYF.

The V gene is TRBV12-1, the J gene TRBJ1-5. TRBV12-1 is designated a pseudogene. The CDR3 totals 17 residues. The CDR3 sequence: CASSFGDPLGGDQPQHF. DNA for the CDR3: TGTGCCAGCAGCTTTGGGGATCCCCTGGGAGGGGATCAGCCCCAGCATTTT.

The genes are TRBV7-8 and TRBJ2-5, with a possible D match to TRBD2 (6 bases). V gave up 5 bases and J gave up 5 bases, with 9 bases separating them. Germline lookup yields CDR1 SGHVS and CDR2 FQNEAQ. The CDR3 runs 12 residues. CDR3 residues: CASSLGTETQYF. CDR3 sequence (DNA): TGTGCCAGCAGCCTCGGGACTGAGACCCAGTACTTC.

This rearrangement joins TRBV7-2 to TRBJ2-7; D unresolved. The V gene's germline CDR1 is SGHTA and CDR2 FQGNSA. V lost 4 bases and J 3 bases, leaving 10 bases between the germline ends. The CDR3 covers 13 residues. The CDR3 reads CASSSSNSYEQYV. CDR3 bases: TGTGCCAGCAGCTCCTCCAACAGCTACGAGCAGTACGTC.

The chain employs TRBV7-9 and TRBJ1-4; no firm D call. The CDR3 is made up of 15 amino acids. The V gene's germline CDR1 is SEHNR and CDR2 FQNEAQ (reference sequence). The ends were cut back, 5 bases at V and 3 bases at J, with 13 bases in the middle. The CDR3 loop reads CASSPELRANEKLFF. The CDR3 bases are TGTGCCAGCAGCCCAGAGTTAAGGGCTAATGAAAAACTGTTTTTT.

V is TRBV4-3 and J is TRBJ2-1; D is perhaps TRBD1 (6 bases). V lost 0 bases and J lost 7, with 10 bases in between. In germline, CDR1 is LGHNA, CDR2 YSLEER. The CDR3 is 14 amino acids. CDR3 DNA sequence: TGCGCCAGCAGCCAAGACTTCAGGGGAAATGAGCAGTTCTTC. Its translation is CASSQDFRGNEQFF.